One T cell receptor (beta chain) is described in this entry. Antigen unknown. This sample was included in a study of identifying expanded T cells in peripheral blood. Study-level findings and limits: Two-week clone count variance significantly increased as total template count grew.

The assay was immunoSEQ multiplex PCR, and TCRdb's table has in-frame clones only and misses some. The sample carries around 63,000 clones, about 90% recorded once. Germline trimming cut 3 bases from V and 3 bases from J; bases unmatched to any gene: 3. Germline CDR1 reads SGHRS; CDR2 reads YFSETQ. CDR3 size: 15 residues. The sequenced sample was blood. The clonotype was recovered from a person between 18 and 75 years old in good health. V is TRBV5-1 and J is TRBJ2-2; 9 bases align to TRBD1. The CDR3 DNA reads TGCGCCAGCAGCTCCGGGACAGGGTACACCGGGGAGCTGTTTTTT. It is translated as CASSSGTGYTGELFF.